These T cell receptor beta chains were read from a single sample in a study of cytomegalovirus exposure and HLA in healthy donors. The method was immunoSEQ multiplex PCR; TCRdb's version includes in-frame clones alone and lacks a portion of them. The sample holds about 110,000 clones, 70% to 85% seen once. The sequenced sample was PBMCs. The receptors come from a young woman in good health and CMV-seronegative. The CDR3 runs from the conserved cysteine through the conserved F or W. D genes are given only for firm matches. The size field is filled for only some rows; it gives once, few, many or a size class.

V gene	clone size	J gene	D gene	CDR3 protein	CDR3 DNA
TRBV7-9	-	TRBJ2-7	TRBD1	CASSTLDRVYEQYF	TGTGCCAGCAGCACCCTGGACAGGGTCTACGAGCAGTACTTC
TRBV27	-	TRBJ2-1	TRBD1	CASKKIGTGGINEQFF	TGTGCCAGCAAAAAGATCGGGACAGGGGGGATCAATGAGCAGTTCTTC
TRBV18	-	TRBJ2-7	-	CASSPSPQGWEQYF	TGTGCCAGCTCACCATCCCCCCAGGGTTGGGAGCAGTACTTC
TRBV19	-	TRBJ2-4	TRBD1	CASSRGAGTGGGIQYF	TGTGCCAGTAGCCGTGGGGCCGGGACAGGGGGCGGCATTCAGTACTTC
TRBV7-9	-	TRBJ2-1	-	CASSLVGSSYNEQFF	TGTGCCAGCAGCTTAGTCGGTTCCTCCTACAATGAGCAGTTCTTC
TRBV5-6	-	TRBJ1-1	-	CASSGSLSGDLKTEAFF	TGTGCCAGCAGCGGTAGTTTGTCAGGGGATCTGAAAACTGAAGCTTTCTTT
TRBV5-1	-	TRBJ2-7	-	CASSLSSGYEQYF	TGCGCCAGCAGCTTGAGTAGCGGCTACGAGCAGTACTTC
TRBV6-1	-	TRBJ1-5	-	CASSGQTYSNQPQHF	TGTGCCAGCAGTGGACAGACTTATAGCAATCAGCCCCAGCATTTT
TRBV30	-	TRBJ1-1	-	CAWIEGHGPLEAFF	TGTGCCTGGATTGAGGGACATGGCCCCTTGGAAGCTTTCTTT
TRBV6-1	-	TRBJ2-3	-	CASKKGGTDTQYF	TGTGCCAGCAAGAAGGGGGGCACAGATACGCAGTATTTT
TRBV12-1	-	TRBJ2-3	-	CASSFTSTGDHTDTQYF	TGTGCCAGCAGCTTTACAAGCACAGGAGATCACACAGATACGCAGTATTTT
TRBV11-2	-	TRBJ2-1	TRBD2	CASSRSGEGSYNEQFF	TGTGCCAGCAGCCGAAGCGGGGAGGGCTCCTACAATGAGCAGTTCTTC
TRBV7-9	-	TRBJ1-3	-	CASSLWDSFSGNTIYF	TGTGCCAGCAGCCTGTGGGACTCCTTCTCTGGAAACACCATATATTTT
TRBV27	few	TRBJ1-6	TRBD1	CASSLRDSPRPLHF	TGTGCCAGCAGTTTAAGGGACAGCCCTCGACCCCTCCACTTT
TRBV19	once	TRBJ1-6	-	CATLARWNSPLHF	TGTGCCACCCTGGCCAGATGGAATTCACCCCTCCACTTT
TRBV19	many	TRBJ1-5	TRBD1	CARLHRGRIQPQHF	TGTGCCAGGCTTCACAGGGGGCGCATTCAGCCCCAGCATTTT
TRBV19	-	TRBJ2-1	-	CASSIGPKLSYNEQFF	TGTGCCAGTAGTATAGGACCAAAACTATCCTACAATGAGCAGTTCTTC
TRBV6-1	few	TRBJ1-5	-	CASRLSYSNQPQHF	TGTGCCAGCAGGCTAAGTTATAGCAATCAGCCCCAGCATTTT
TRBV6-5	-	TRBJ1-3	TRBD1	CASRLTGGSGNTIYF	TGTGCCAGCAGATTGACAGGGGGCTCTGGAAACACCATATATTTT
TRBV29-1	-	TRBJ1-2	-	CSVENRGGGYTF	TGCAGCGTTGAAAACCGGGGTGGCGGCTACACCTTC
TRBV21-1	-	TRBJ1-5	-	CASSKKMAPSLGPIGQPQHF	TGTGCCAGCAGCAAAAAAATGGCCCCATCGTTGGGCCCGATCGGCCAGCCCCAGCATTTT
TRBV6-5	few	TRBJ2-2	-	CASSRGGAGELFF	TGTGCCAGCAGTCGCGGCGGCGCCGGGGAGCTGTTTTTT
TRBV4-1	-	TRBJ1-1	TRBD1	CASSAYRGEAEAFF	TGCGCCAGCAGCGCATACAGGGGAGAGGCTGAAGCTTTCTTT
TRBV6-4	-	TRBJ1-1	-	CASSEGPGTEAFF	TGTGCCAGCAGTGAGGGCCCGGGGACTGAAGCTTTCTTT
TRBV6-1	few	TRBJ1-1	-	CASRSRDIEAFF	TGTGCCAGCAGATCCCGGGACATAGAAGCTTTCTTT
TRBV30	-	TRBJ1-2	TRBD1	CAWSVGGQVHYGYTF	TGTGCCTGGAGTGTAGGGGGACAGGTTCATTATGGCTACACCTTC
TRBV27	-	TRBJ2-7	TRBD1	CASRPGQYSYEQYF	TGTGCCAGCAGGCCGGGACAGTACTCGTACGAGCAGTACTTC
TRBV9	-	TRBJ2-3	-	CASSGVYTDTQYF	TGTGCCAGCAGCGGCGTTTACACAGATACGCAGTATTTT
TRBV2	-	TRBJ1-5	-	CASRLQVSNQPQHF	TGTGCCAGCAGACTTCAGGTGAGCAATCAGCCCCAGCATTTT
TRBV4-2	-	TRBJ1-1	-	CASSPEGGNTEAFF	TGTGCCAGCAGCCCAGAAGGAGGGAACACTGAAGCTTTCTTT
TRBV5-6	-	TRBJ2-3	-	CASSLGNRADTQYF	TGTGCCAGCAGCTTAGGAAACAGGGCAGATACGCAGTATTTT
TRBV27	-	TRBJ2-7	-	CASSFPGYEQYF	TGTGCCAGCAGTTTCCCGGGTTACGAGCAGTACTTC
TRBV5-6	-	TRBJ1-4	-	CASSLQGKLFF	TGTGCCAGCAGCTTGCAGGGAAAACTGTTTTTT
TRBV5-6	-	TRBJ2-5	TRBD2	CASSLVASGSSVQETQYF	TGTGCCAGCAGCTTGGTGGCTAGCGGGTCTTCGGTTCAAGAGACCCAGTACTTC
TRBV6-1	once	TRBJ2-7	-	CASSDSGLSSYEQYF	TGTGCCAGCAGTGATTCCGGACTAAGCTCCTACGAGCAGTACTTC
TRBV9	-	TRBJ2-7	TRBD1	CASSYMDRDHEQYF	TGTGCCAGCAGCTACATGGACAGGGACCACGAGCAGTACTTC
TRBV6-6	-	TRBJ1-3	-	CASSYPGSDTIYF	TGTGCCAGCAGTTACCCGGGGTCGGACACCATATATTTT
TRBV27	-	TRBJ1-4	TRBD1	CASSRTGGAETNEKLFF	TGTGCCAGCAGCCGTACAGGGGGCGCAGAGACTAATGAAAAACTGTTTTTT
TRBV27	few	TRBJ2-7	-	CARWTTSYEQYF	TGTGCCAGATGGACAACTTCCTACGAGCAGTACTTC
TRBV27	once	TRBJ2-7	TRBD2	CASSRSGVSGSYEQYF	TGTGCCAGCAGCCGATCGGGAGTTAGCGGGTCTTACGAGCAGTACTTC
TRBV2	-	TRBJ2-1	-	CASSEEQENYNEQFF	TGTGCCAGCAGTGAAGAACAGGAGAATTACAATGAGCAGTTCTTC
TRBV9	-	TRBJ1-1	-	CASSVGHTNTEAFF	TGTGCCAGCAGCGTAGGACACACGAACACTGAAGCTTTCTTT
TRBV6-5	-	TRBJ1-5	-	CASSLFNGPQHF	TGTGCCAGCAGTTTATTTAACGGGCCCCAGCATTTT
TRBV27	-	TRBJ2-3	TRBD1	CASSWTGEYPDTQYF	TGTGCCAGCAGTTGGACAGGAGAGTATCCAGATACGCAGTATTTT
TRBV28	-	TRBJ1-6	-	CATGYSSYNSPLHF	TGTGCCACTGGCTACAGCTCCTATAATTCACCCCTCCACTTT
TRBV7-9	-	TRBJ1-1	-	CASSPLESDVAFF	TGTGCCAGCAGCCCTCTGGAGTCGGATGTAGCTTTCTTT
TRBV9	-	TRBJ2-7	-	CASSVASASYEQYF	TGTGCCAGCAGCGTGGCTAGCGCGTCCTACGAGCAGTACTTC
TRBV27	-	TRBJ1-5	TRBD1	CATSDRPDQPQHF	TGTGCCACCTCGGACAGGCCGGATCAGCCCCAGCATTTT
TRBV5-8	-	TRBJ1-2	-	CASTLLGRSKANYGYTF	TGTGCCAGCACCCTCTTGGGCAGGTCAAAAGCTAACTATGGCTACACCTTC
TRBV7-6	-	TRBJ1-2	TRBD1	CASSLGQGDYGYTF	TGTGCCAGCAGCTTAGGACAGGGGGACTATGGCTACACCTTC
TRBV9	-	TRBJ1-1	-	CASTGEFGTEAFF	TGTGCCAGCACAGGGGAATTCGGCACTGAAGCTTTCTTT
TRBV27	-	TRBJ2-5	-	CASKDTYQETQYF	TGTGCCAGCAAGGACACCTATCAAGAGACCCAGTACTTC
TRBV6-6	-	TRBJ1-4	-	CASRHRVSGNEKLFF	TGTGCCAGCAGACACAGGGTTTCCGGTAATGAAAAACTGTTTTTT
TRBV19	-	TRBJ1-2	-	CASSIDSTGPHYGYTF	TGTGCCAGTAGTATAGATAGCACAGGGCCGCACTATGGCTACACCTTC
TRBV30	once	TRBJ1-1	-	CAWRQRTDTEAFF	TGTGCCTGGAGACAAAGGACAGACACTGAAGCTTTCTTT